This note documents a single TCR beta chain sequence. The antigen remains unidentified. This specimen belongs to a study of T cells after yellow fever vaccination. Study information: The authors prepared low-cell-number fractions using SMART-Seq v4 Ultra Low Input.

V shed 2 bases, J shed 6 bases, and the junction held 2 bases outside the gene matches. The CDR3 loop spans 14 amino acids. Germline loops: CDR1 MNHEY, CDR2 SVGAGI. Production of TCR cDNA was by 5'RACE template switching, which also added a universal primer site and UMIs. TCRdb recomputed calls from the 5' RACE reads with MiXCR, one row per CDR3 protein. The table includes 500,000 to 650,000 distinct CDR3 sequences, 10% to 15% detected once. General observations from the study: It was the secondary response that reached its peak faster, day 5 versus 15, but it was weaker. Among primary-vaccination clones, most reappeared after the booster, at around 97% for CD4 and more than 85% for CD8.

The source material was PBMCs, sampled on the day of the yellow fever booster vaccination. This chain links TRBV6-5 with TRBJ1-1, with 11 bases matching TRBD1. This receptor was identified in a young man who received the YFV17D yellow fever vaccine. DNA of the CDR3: TGTGCCAGCAGTTACAGGGGACAGGGGGCTGAAGCTTTCTTT. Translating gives CASSYRGQGAEAFF.